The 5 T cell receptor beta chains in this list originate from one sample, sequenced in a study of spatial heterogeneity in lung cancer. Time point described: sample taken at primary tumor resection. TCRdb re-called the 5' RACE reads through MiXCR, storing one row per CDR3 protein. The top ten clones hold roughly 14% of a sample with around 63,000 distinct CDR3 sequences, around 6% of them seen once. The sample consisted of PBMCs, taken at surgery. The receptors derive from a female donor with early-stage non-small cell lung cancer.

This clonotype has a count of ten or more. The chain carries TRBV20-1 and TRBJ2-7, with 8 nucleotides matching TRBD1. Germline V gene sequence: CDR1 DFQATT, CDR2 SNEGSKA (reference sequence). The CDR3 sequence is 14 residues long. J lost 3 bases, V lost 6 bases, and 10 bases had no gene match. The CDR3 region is CSAQGAGTGYEQYF. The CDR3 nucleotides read TGCAGTGCCCAGGGCGCCGGGACAGGCTACGAGCAGTACTTC.

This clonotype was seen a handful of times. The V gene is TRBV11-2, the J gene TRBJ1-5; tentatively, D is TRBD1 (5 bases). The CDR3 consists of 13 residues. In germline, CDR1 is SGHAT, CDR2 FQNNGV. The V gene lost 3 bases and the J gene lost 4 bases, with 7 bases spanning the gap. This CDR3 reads CASSLGRNQPQHF. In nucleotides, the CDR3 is TGTGCCAGCAGCTTGGGACGGAATCAGCCCCAGCATTTT.

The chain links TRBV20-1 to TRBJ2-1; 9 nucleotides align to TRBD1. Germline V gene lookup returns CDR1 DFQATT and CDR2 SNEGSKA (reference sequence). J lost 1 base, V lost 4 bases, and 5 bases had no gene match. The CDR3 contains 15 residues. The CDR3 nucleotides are TGCAGTGCTAACCGGGACAGGGTTTCCTACAATGAGCAGTTCTTC. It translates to CSANRDRVSYNEQFF.

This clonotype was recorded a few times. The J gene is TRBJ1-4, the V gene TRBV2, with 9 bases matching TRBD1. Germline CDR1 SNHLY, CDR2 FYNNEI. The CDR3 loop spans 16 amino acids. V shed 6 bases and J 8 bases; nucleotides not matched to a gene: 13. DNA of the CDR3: TGTGCCAGCAGAGAACAGAGGACAGGGGAGGAGGAAAAACTGTTTTTT. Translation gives CASREQRTGEEEKLFF.

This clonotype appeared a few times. DNA for the CDR3: TGCGCCAGCAGCCAACCCTTTCAGGGGGAGGCTAATGAAAAACTGTTTTTT. Its translation: CASSQPFQGEANEKLFF. This chain uses TRBV4-1 with TRBJ1-4; 7 bases match TRBD1. CDR1 and CDR2 (germline): MGHRA, YSYEKL. The CDR3 covers 17 residues. Trimming at V came to 2 bases and at J to 3 bases, leaving 9 bases not matched to a gene.